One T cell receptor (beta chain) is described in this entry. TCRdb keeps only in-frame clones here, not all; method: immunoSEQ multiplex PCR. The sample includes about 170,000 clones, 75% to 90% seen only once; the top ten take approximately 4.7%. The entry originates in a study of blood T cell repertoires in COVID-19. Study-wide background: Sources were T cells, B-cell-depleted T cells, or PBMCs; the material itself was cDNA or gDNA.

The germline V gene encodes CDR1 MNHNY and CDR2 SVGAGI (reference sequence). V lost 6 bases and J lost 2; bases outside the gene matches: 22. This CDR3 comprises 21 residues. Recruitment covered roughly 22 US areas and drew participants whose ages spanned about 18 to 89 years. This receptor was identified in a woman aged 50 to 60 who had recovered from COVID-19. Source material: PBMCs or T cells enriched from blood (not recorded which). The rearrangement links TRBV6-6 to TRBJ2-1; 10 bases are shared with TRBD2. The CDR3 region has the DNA TGTGCCAGCAGCCGTGGGACAGGCCCCGGCCAGCGGGAGGGCCCCTACAATGAGCAGTTCTTC. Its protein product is CASSRGTGPGQREGPYNEQFF.